The source of this T cell receptor beta chain is a study of T cells in Graves' hyperthyroidism and ophthalmopathy. Study-wide background: Upon initial diagnosis and before any treatment, peripheral blood was collected. Study conclusions and caveats: Most thyroid clonotypes that were expanded above 0.001 also turned up in blood. In the analysis, a 13 V-J model separated ophthalmopathy from stable hyperthyroidism. For ophthalmopathy, model prediction preceded onset by a median 6.5 months.

Of note for this clonotype: What it binds is unknown. One end of the junction does not line up with germline, which may come from a read error.

The source material, RNA transcripts, was used to amplify TCR beta CDR3 regions. First-round RT-PCR with HTBI primers amplified the TCR CDR3 region. Via MiXCR, TCRdb re-called the multiplex PCR reads, giving one row per CDR3 protein. The sample yields 550,000 to 700,000 distinct CDR3 sequences, about 14% seen once. The CDR3 is made up of 11 amino acids. The V gene is TRBV12-3 or TRBV12-4, the J gene TRBJ1-1; no firm D call. Sequencing was carried out using blood. The receptor comes from a woman in her forties with Graves' ophthalmopathy. The CDR3 protein is CASSLNSPDRF. Written as DNA, the CDR3 is TGTGCCAGCAGCCTAAATTCTCCCGACCGTTTT.